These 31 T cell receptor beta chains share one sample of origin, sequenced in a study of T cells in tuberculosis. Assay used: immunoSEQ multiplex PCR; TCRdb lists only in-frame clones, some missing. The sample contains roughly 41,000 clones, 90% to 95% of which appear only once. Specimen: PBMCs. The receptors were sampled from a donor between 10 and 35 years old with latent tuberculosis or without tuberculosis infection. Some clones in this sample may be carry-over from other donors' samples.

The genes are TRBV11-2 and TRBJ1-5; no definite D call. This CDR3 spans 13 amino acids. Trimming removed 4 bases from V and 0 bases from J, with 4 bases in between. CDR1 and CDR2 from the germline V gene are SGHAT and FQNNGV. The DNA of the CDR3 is TGTGCCAGCAGCTCCTATAGCAATCAGCCCCAGCATTTT. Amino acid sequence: CASSSYSNQPQHF.

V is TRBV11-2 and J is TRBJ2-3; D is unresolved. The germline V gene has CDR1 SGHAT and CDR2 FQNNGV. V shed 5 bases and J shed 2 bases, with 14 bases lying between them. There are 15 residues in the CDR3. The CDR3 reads CASSTKTPHTDTQYF. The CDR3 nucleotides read TGTGCCAGCAGCACAAAAACCCCCCACACAGATACGCAGTATTTT.

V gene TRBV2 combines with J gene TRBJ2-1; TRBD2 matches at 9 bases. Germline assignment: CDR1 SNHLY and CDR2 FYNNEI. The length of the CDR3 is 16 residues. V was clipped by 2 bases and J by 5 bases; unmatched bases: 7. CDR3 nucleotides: TGTGCCAGCAGTGAATCGCTGGCTAGCGGGGACAATGAGCAGTTCTTC. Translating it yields CASSESLASGDNEQFF.

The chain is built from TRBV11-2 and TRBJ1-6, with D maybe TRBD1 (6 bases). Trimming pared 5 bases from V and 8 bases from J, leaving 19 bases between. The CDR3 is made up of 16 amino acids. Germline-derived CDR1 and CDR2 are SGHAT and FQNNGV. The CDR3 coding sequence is TGTGCCAGCAGCCTCCGGAATGGGGGCGCGTATTCACCCCTCCACTTT. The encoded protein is CASSLRNGGAYSPLHF.

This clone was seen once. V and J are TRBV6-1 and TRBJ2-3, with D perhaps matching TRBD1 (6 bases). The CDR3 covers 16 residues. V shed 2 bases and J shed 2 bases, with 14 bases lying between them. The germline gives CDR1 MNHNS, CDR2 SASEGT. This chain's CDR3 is CASSELGRGNTDTQYF. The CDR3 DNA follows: TGTGCCAGCAGTGAATTGGGCAGGGGAAACACAGATACGCAGTATTTT.

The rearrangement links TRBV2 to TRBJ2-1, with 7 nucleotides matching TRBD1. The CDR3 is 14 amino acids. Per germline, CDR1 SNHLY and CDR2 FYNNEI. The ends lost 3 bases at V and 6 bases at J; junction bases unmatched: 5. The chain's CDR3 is CASSERGQRNEQFF. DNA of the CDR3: TGTGCCAGCAGTGAGAGGGGGCAGCGCAATGAGCAGTTCTTC.

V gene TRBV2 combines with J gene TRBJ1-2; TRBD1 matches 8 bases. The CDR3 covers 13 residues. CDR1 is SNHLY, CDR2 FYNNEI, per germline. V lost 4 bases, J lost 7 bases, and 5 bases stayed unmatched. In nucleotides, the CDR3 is TGTGCCAGCAGTGGACCGGGACAGGCTGGCTACACCTTC. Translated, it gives CASSGPGQAGYTF.

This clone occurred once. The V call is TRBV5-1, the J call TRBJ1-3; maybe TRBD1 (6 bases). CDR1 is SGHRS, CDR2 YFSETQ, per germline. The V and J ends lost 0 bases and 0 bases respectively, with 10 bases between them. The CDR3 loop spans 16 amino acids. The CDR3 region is CASSLVGTYSGNTIYF. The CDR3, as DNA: TGCGCCAGCAGCTTGGTGGGGACATACTCTGGAAACACCATATATTTT.

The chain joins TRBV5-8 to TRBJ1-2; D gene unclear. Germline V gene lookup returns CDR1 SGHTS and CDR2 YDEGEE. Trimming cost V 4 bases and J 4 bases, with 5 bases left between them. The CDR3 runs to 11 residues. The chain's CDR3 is CASSGLYGYTF. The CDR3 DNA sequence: TGTGCCAGCAGCGGGCTCTATGGCTACACCTTC.

The CDR3 protein is CSARTQSNYGYTF. In DNA, the CDR3 is TGCAGCGCCAGGACACAATCTAACTATGGCTACACCTTC. This chain links TRBV29-1 with TRBJ1-2; perhaps TRBD1 as D (5 bases). V was cut by 7 bases and J by 0 bases, with 12 bases left in between. CDR1 is SQVTM, CDR2 ANQGSEA, per germline. The CDR3 totals 13 residues.

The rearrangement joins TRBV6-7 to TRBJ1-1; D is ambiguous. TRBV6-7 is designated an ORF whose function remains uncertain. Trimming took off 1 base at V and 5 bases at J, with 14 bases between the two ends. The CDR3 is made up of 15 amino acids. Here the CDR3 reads CASSYLGRERTEAFF. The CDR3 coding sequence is TGTGCCAGCAGTTACTTAGGCAGAGAGAGGACTGAAGCTTTCTTT.

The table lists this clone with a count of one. The CDR3 reads CAWSEYSGNEQFF. DNA for the CDR3: TGTGCCTGGAGTGAATACAGTGGAAATGAGCAGTTCTTC. The rearrangement uses TRBV30 and TRBJ2-1; the D is unclear. This CDR3 region has 13 residues. CDR1 is GTSNPN and CDR2 is SVGIG in the germline V gene (reference sequence). Trimming removed 1 base at V and 7 bases at J, with 11 bases between.

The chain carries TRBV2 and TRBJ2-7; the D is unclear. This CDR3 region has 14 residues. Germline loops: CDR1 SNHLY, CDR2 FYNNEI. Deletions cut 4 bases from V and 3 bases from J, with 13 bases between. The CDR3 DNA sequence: TGTGCCAGCAGTGGCGGTCTTACCTTCTACGAGCAGTACTTC. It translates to CASSGGLTFYEQYF.

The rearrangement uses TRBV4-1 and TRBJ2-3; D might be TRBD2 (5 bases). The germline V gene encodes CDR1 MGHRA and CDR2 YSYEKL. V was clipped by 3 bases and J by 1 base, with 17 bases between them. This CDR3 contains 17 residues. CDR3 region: CASSQGTSQDRTDTQYF. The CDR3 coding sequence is TGCGCCAGCAGCCAGGGCACTAGTCAGGACCGCACAGATACGCAGTATTTT.

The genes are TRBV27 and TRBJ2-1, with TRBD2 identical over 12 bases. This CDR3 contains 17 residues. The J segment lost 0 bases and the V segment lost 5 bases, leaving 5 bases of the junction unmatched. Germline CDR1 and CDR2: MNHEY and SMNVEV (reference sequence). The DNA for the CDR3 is TGTGCCAGCAGTGTTACTAGCGGGGGGTTCTCCTACAATGAGCAGTTCTTC. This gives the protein CASSVTSGGFSYNEQFF.

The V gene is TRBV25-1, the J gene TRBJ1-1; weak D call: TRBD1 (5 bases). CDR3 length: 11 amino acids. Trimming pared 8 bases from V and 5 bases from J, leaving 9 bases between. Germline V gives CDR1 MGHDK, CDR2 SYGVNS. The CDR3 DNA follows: TGTGCCAGCCTCCGGGGGACTGAAGCTTTCTTT. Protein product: CASLRGTEAFF.

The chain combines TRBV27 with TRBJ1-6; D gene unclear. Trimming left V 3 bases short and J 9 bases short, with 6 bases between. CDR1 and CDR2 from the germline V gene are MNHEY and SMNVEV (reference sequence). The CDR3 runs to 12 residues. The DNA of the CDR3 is TGTGCCAGCAGTTTCCTAGGTTCACCCCTCCACTTT. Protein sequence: CASSFLGSPLHF.

DNA for the CDR3: TGCGCCAGCAGCTTGTTTCCCAGGGGGAAAAATGAGCAGTTCTTC. It codes for CASSLFPRGKNEQFF. The gene calls are TRBV5-1 and TRBJ2-1; 7 bases line up with TRBD1. The CDR3 consists of 15 residues. CDR1 and CDR2 (germline): SGHRS, YFSETQ. Germline trimming cut 1 base from V and 7 bases from J; bases unmatched to any gene: 8.

The CDR3 reads CASSQDQAGLDTIYF. CDR3 sequence (DNA): TGTGCCAGCAGCCAAGATCAGGCGGGGTTGGACACCATATATTTT. The chain recombines TRBV4-2 with TRBJ1-3; D remains ambiguous. This CDR3 has 15 amino acids. With 0 bases removed from V and 8 bases from J, the gap between germline ends came to 14 bases. CDR1 is LGHNA, CDR2 YNFKEQ, per germline.

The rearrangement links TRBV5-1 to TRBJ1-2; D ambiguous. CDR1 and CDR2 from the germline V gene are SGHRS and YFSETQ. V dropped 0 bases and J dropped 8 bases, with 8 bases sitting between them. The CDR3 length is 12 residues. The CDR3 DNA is TGCGCCAGCAGCTTGGGGCTCCTCGGCTACACCTTC. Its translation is CASSLGLLGYTF. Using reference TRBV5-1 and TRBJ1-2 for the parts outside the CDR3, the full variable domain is KAGVTQTPRYLIKTRGQQVTLSCSPISGHRSVSWYQQTPGQGLQFLFEYFSETQRNKGNFPGRFSGRQFSNSRSEMNVSTLELGDSALYLCASSLGLLGYTFGSGTRLTVV.

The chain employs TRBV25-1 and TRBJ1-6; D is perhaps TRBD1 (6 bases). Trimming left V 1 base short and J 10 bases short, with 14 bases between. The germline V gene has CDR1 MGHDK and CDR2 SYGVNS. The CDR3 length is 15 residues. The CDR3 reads CASSESIGGQSPLHF. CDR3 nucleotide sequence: TGTGCCAGCAGTGAATCAATAGGGGGACAATCACCCCTCCACTTT.

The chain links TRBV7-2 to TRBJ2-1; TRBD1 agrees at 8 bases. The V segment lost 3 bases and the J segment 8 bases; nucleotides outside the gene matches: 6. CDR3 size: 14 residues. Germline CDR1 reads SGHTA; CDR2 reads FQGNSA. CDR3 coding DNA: TGTGCCAGCAGCTTGAGAGGGACAGGCGATGAGCAGTTCTTC. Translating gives CASSLRGTGDEQFF.

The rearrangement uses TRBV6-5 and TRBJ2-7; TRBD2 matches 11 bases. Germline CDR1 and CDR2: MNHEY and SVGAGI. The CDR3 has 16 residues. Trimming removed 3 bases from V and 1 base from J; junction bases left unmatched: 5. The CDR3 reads CASSYGLAGGSYEQYF. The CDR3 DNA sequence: TGTGCCAGCAGTTATGGGCTAGCGGGGGGATCCTACGAGCAGTACTTC.

CDR3 sequence reads: CSVDPTGSGGYTF. CDR3 DNA: TGCAGCGTTGACCCGACAGGCTCTGGGGGCTACACCTTC. The chain carries TRBV29-1 and TRBJ1-2, with D possibly TRBD1 on 6 matching bases. The CDR3 sequence is 13 residues long. CDR1 is SQVTM, CDR2 ANQGSEA, per germline. V was cut by 3 bases and J by 8 bases, with 16 bases left in between.

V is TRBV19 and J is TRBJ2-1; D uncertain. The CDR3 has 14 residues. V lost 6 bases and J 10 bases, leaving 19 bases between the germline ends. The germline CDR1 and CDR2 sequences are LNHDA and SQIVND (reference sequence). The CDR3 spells CASSISPSSEEQFF. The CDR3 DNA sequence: TGTGCCAGTAGCATCTCCCCTTCATCCGAGGAGCAGTTCTTC.

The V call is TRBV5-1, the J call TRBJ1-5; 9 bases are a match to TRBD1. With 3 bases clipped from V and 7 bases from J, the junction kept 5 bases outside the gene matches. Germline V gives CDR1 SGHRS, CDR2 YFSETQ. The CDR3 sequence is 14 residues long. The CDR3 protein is CASSWGQGGQPQHF. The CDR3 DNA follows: TGCGCCAGCAGCTGGGGACAGGGAGGACAGCCCCAGCATTTT.

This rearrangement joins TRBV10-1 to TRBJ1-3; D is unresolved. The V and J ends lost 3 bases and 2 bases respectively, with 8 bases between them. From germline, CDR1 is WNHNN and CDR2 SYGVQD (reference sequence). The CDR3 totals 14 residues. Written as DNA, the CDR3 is TGCGCCAGCAGTGATACAGACACTGGAAACACCATATATTTT. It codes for CASSDTDTGNTIYF.

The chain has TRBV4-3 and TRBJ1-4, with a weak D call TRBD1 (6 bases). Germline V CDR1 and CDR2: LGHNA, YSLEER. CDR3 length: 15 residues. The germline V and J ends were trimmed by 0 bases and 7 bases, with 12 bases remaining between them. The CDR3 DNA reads TGCGCCAGCAGCCAAGATGGCACACAGGGTGAAAAACTGTTTTTT. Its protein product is CASSQDGTQGEKLFF.

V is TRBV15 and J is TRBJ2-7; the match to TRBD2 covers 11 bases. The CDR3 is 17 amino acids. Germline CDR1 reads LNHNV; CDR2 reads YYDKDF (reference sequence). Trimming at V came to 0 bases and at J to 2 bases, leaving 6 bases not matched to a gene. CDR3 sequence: CATSRDYTSGGTYEQYV. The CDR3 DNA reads TGTGCCACCAGCAGAGATTATACTAGCGGGGGTACCTACGAGCAGTACGTC.

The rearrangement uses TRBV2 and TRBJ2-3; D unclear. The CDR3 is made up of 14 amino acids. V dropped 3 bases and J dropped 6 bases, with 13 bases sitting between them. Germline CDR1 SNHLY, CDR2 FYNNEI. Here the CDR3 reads CASSETPKLDTQYF. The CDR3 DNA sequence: TGTGCCAGCAGTGAGACTCCGAAGCTCGATACGCAGTATTTT.

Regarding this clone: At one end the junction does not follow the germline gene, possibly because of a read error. This CDR3 reads CASSLGLNTGELLF. CDR3 coding DNA: TGTGCCAGCAGTTTAGGCTTGAACACCGGGGAGCTGCTTTTT. The gene calls are TRBV27 and TRBJ2-2, with D tentatively TRBD2 (5 bases). This CDR3 has 14 residues. Per the germline V gene, CDR1 is MNHEY and CDR2 is SMNVEV (reference sequence).